The 25 T cell receptor beta chains below all came from one sample that was sequenced in a study of response to subunit inactivated influenza vaccine. Each CDR3 protein gets one entry after TCRdb re-called the RT-PCR reads with MiXCR. The sample gives around 250,000 distinct CDR3 sequences, 10% to 15% of which show up once; less than 8.5% is in the top ten. The starting material was non-naive T cells sorted from PBMCs, obtained around 15 days before vaccination. These receptors originate from a man aged 45-65 years who received an inactivated influenza vaccine.

This clonotype was counted at least ten times. The chain couples TRBV7-2 to TRBJ1-1; 7 nucleotides align to TRBD1. The CDR3 extends over 13 amino acids. V lost 5 bases, J lost 12 bases, and 12 bases stayed unmatched. Germline V gene lookup returns CDR1 SGHTA and CDR2 FQGNSA. CDR3 sequence (DNA): TGTGCCAGCAGCGTAAGGGCGGGACAGTTAACTTTCTTT. Its protein product is CASSVRAGQLTFF.

In this sample, this clonotype turned up many times. This chain joins TRBV7-2 and TRBJ2-5; the match to TRBD2 covers 9 bases. Per germline, CDR1 SGHTA and CDR2 FQGNSA. CDR3 length equals 14 residues. With 5 bases clipped from V and 2 bases from J, the junction kept 3 bases outside the gene matches. CDR3 coding DNA: TGTGCCAGCAGCCGGACTAGCGCTCAAGAGACCCAGTACTTC. Translated, it gives CASSRTSAQETQYF.

The chain joins TRBV12-5 to TRBJ1-1; D is possibly TRBD1 (5 bases). This CDR3 is 16 amino acids long. The germline V gene encodes CDR1 LGHNT and CDR2 FRNRAP. V was pared by 1 base and J by 7 bases, with 19 bases between. As DNA, the CDR3 is TGTGCTAGTGGTTTGGGTATGGGTAGGGGACGAGGTGAAGCTTTCTTT. This sequence encodes CASGLGMGRGRGEAFF.

This chain uses TRBV12-3 or TRBV12-4 with TRBJ2-1; TRBD1 matches 9 bases. V shed 0 bases, J shed 5 bases, and the junction held 2 bases outside the gene matches. The CDR3 runs to 15 residues. The CDR3 reads CASSLAGQGHNEQFF. The DNA of the CDR3 is TGTGCCAGCAGTTTAGCGGGACAGGGTCACAATGAGCAGTTCTTC.

This clonotype was detected only a few times. The genes are TRBV2 and TRBJ1-1; D remains unclear. There are 13 residues in the CDR3. Per germline, CDR1 SNHLY and CDR2 FYNNEI. Trimming removed 9 bases at V and 0 bases at J, with 11 bases between. The CDR3 bases are TGTGCCAGTTCCGGGCCAATGAACACTGAAGCTTTCTTT. This translates into CASSGPMNTEAFF. Supplemented by reference TRBV2 and TRBJ1-1, the full variable domain reads EPEVTQTPSHQVTQMGQEVILRCVPISNHLYFYWYRQILGQKVEFLVSFYNNEISEKSEIFDDQFSVERPDGSNFTLKIRSTKLEDSAMYFCASSGPMNTEAFFGQGTRLTVV.

This clonotype was seen more than once but under ten times. The V gene is TRBV28, the J gene TRBJ2-3; TRBD2 matches 9 bases. Trimming cost V 7 bases and J 5 bases; bases outside gene matches: 1. Germline lookup yields CDR1 MDHEN and CDR2 SYDVKM. The CDR3 runs to 12 residues. Written as DNA, the CDR3 is TGTGCCAGCACAGCGGGGGGAGATACGCAGTATTTT. Its protein is CASTAGGDTQYF.

The rearrangement joins TRBV3-1 to TRBJ2-1, with a possible D match to TRBD2 (7 bases). Germline V gives CDR1 LGHDT, CDR2 YNNKEL (reference sequence). There are 14 residues in the CDR3. V lost 5 bases and J lost 6, with 14 bases in between. The CDR3 DNA is TGTGCCAGCAGCTCTAGGGGGGGGCTCAATGAGCAGTTCTTC. As protein: CASSSRGGLNEQFF.

V is TRBV9 and J is TRBJ2-5; either TRBD1 or TRBD2 may fit D (6 bases each). Per the germline V gene, CDR1 is SGDLS and CDR2 is YYNGEE. The V and J ends lost 0 bases and 9 bases respectively, with 21 bases between them. The CDR3 consists of 16 residues. This CDR3 reads CASSVGDGGRIRAQYF. The CDR3 bases are TGTGCCAGCAGCGTAGGGGACGGGGGCCGGATTAGAGCCCAGTACTTC.

This chain links TRBV3-1 with TRBJ1-5; D gene unclear. V lost 4 bases, J lost 7 bases, and 17 bases lay in between. The CDR3 sequence is 15 residues long. Germline values: CDR1 LGHDT, CDR2 YNNKEL (reference sequence). The chain's CDR3 is CASSPGGGVRQPQHF. Here the CDR3 DNA reads TGTGCCAGCAGCCCCGGCGGCGGGGTACGGCAGCCCCAGCATTTT.

This clonotype has more than one count but fewer than ten. The genes are TRBV10-3 and TRBJ2-1, with 9 bases aligning to TRBD1. The CDR3 contains 12 residues. CDR1 is ENHRY, CDR2 SYGVKD, per germline. J lost 6 bases, V lost 10 bases, and 4 bases had no gene match. The CDR3 DNA is TGTGCCACCAGACAGGGGGGCAATGAGCAGTTCTTC. It encodes CATRQGGNEQFF.

This clonotype has only a few counts. The chain has TRBV30 and TRBJ2-3; maybe TRBD2 (5 bases). Germline V gives CDR1 GTSNPN, CDR2 SVGIG (reference sequence). The length of the CDR3 is 11 residues. V dropped 0 bases and J dropped 8 bases, with 6 bases sitting between them. In DNA form, the CDR3 reads TGTGCCTGGAGTGTAGGGAGTACGCAGTATTTT. Its protein product is CAWSVGSTQYF.

This chain connects TRBV12-3 or TRBV12-4 to TRBJ2-2; 10 positions agree with TRBD1. V lost 2 bases to trimming and J lost 9 bases; unmatched junction nucleotides: 6. The CDR3 covers 15 residues. The CDR3 protein is CASSLSGQGGRELFF. The CDR3 DNA reads as TGTGCCAGCAGTTTATCAGGACAGGGGGGCAGGGAGCTGTTTTTT.

The rearrangement uses TRBV2 and TRBJ2-7; 7 bases match TRBD2. There are 12 residues in the CDR3. Per the germline V gene, CDR1 is SNHLY and CDR2 is FYNNEI. J gave up 7 bases and V 2 bases, and 2 bases lay outside the gene matches. In DNA form, the CDR3 reads TGTGCCAGCAGTGAATGGGGGGGGGAGCAGTACTTC. Translating gives CASSEWGGEQYF.

This clonotype has more than one count but fewer than ten. V and J are TRBV20-1 and TRBJ2-7; no clear D. CDR1 and CDR2 (germline): DFQATT, SNEGSKA (reference sequence). CDR3 length: 14 residues. V lost 0 bases, J lost 1 base, and 10 bases lay in between. The CDR3 DNA reads as TGCAGTGCTAGAGACATTGGGCGGTCCTACGAGCAGTACTTC. Amino acid sequence: CSARDIGRSYEQYF.

The gene calls are TRBV28 and TRBJ2-7; 9 bases line up with TRBD2. The germline V gene has CDR1 MDHEN and CDR2 SYDVKM. With 1 base clipped from V and 0 bases from J, the junction kept 10 bases outside the gene matches. The CDR3 runs to 18 residues. CDR3 DNA sequence: TGTGCCAGCAGTTTATCAAATGGACTAGCGCAGAGCTCCTACGAGCAGTACTTC. Encoded protein: CASSLSNGLAQSSYEQYF.

This sequence joins TRBV3-1 and TRBJ2-1; D not certain. V was trimmed by 0 bases and J by 7 bases, leaving 10 bases between them. Per the germline V gene, CDR1 is LGHDT and CDR2 is YNNKEL (reference sequence). The CDR3 consists of 14 residues. CDR3: CASSQDLPWNEQFF. The CDR3 bases are TGTGCCAGCAGCCAAGATCTTCCCTGGAATGAGCAGTTCTTC.

This clonotype was recorded a few times. V is TRBV6-1 and J is TRBJ2-5; no definite D call. Germline V gives CDR1 MNHNS, CDR2 SASEGT. The CDR3 covers 14 residues. V was clipped by 1 base and J by 2 bases, with 8 bases between them. CDR3 loop: CASSEVGRQETQYF. CDR3 coding DNA: TGTGCCAGCAGTGAAGTGGGCAGGCAAGAGACCCAGTACTTC.

This clonotype has ten or more counts. The rearrangement links TRBV7-2 to TRBJ1-5, with D uncertain. This CDR3 has 13 amino acids. CDR1 and CDR2 from the germline V gene are SGHTA and FQGNSA. Trimming left V 3 bases short and J 4 bases short, with 7 bases between. CDR3 in amino acids: CASSFGANQPQHF. The CDR3 region has the DNA TGTGCCAGCAGCTTTGGAGCGAATCAGCCCCAGCATTTT. Filled out from reference TRBV7-2 and TRBJ1-5, the complete variable domain reads GAGVSQSPSNKVTEKGKDVELRCDPISGHTALYWYRQSLGQGLEFLIYFQGNSAPDKSGLPSDRFSAERTGGSVSTLTIQRTQQEDSAVYLCASSFGANQPQHFGDGTRLSIL.

This clonotype was counted between two and nine times. The gene calls are TRBV11-2 and TRBJ2-1; D may be TRBD2 (6 bases). The V end was cut by 4 bases, the J end by 8 bases, with 21 bases between. The V gene's germline CDR1 is SGHAT and CDR2 FQNNGV. The CDR3 runs to 16 residues. The CDR3 spells CASSSHRAGSRYEQFF. The CDR3 DNA reads TGTGCCAGCAGCTCCCACAGAGCGGGCTCCAGATATGAGCAGTTCTTC.

The chain has TRBV5-4 and TRBJ2-5, with D possibly being TRBD1 (6 bases). With 4 bases removed from V and 2 bases from J, the gap between germline ends came to 12 bases. The CDR3 has 14 residues. Germline CDR1 SGHNT, CDR2 YYREEE (reference sequence). DNA of the CDR3: TGTGCCAGCAGCCCCGGACAGAAACAAGAGACCCAGTACTTC. Protein: CASSPGQKQETQYF.

This clonotype turned up a few times. J is TRBJ1-4 and V is TRBV7-2; 7 bases agree with TRBD1. The CDR3 loop spans 14 amino acids. V lost 5 bases to trimming and J lost 6 bases; unmatched junction nucleotides: 6. Germline CDR1 is SGHTA and CDR2 is FQGNSA. In nucleotides, the CDR3 is TGTGCCAGCAGCGTGGGGACAGTGGATGAAAAACTGTTTTTT. Its translation is CASSVGTVDEKLFF.

This clonotype was counted ten times or more. The chain joins TRBV3-1 to TRBJ1-1, with D possibly being TRBD1 (6 bases). V shed 1 base and J shed 6 bases, with 15 bases lying between them. From germline, CDR1 is LGHDT and CDR2 YNNKEL (reference sequence). The CDR3 is made up of 15 amino acids. The CDR3 protein is CASSQGGATFAEAFF. For the CDR3, the DNA is TGTGCCAGCAGCCAAGGGGGGGCTACGTTCGCTGAAGCTTTCTTT.

This clonotype appeared a few times. The chain couples TRBV25-1 to TRBJ2-1, with 8 positions matching TRBD1. The junction had 10 bases not matched to a gene; V was cut back by 10 bases and J by 5 bases. Germline CDR1 MGHDK, CDR2 SYGVNS. The CDR3 consists of 14 residues. The CDR3 nucleotides are TGTGCCACCCGGACAGGGATGGGAAACAATGAGCAGTTCTTC. Translating gives CATRTGMGNNEQFF.

The gene calls are TRBV24-1 and TRBJ2-5; 9 bases fit TRBD1. Germline V CDR1 and CDR2: KGHDR, SFDVKD. This CDR3 spans 16 amino acids. Unmatched junction bases numbered 15, after V lost 9 bases and J lost 5 bases. CDR3 coding DNA: TGTGCCACCTCGCCCGCCGGCGGGACAGGGAGGGAGACCCAGTACTTC. Amino acid sequence: CATSPAGGTGRETQYF.

The CDR3 DNA sequence: TGTGCCAGCAGTCCCTGGGCTAGCGGGGACAGTGAGCAGTTCTTC. The encoded protein is CASSPWASGDSEQFF. The V gene is TRBV27, the J gene TRBJ2-1, with 9 bases identical to TRBD2. The germline CDR1 and CDR2 sequences are MNHEY and SMNVEV (reference sequence). V dropped 5 bases and J dropped 9; count of bases not matched to a gene: 11. The CDR3 has 15 residues.